The clone carrying this T cell receptor (beta chain) occurred a few times. Sequencing was performed with immunoSEQ multiplex PCR; in TCRdb, only in-frame clones are kept and a portion is missing. The table shows some 450,000 clones, with 90% occurring only once. These data come from a study of Ad26.COV2.S vaccination and SARS-CoV-2 variants. Looked up from germline, CDR1 is MNHNY and CDR2 is SVGAGI (reference sequence). The CDR3 runs 12 residues. Trimming pared 0 bases from V and 5 bases from J, leaving 4 bases between. Treatment defined: around 19 received Ad26.COV2.S at low or high dose, single or two shots; a few received placebo; per-sample allocation not given. Following the first vaccine or placebo injection, samples were taken on day 63. SARS-CoV-2 spike from the Wuhan strain was encoded by the vaccine, an Ad26 vector.

V is TRBV6-6 and J is TRBJ1-2; no clear D. Sequences were derived from peripheral blood, sampled in a trial of Ad26.COV2.S vaccine versus placebo. The sequence was collected from a person aged 18-60 years who received the Ad26.COV2.S COVID-19 vaccine or a placebo. CDR3 residues: CASSYSRYGYTF. In nucleotides, the CDR3 is TGTGCCAGCAGTTACTCGAGGTATGGCTACACCTTC.